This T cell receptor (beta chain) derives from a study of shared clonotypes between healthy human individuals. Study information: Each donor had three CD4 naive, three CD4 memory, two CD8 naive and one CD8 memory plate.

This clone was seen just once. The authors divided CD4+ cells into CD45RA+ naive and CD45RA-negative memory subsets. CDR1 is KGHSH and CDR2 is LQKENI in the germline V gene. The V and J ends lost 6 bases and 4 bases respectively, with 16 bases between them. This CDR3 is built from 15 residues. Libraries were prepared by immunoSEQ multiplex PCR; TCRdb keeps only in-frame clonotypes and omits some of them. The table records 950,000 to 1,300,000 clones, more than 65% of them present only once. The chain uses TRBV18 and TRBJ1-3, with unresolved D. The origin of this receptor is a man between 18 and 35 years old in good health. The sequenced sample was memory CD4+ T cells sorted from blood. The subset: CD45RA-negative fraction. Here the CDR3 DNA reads TGTGCCAGCTCCCAAGATGCGGTCGTAGGAAACACCATATATTTT. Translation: CASSQDAVVGNTIYF.